This T cell receptor (beta chain) was captured in a study of radiation and T cells in renal cell carcinoma. Libraries were prepared by immunoSEQ multiplex PCR; TCRdb keeps only in-frame clonotypes and omits some of them. This sample carries 150,000 or so clones, around 78% of them seen once, and the ten largest clones take roughly a quarter. Study-level points and caveats: From baseline, blood top tumor clonotypes peaked at 2 weeks post-radiation.

The CDR3 runs to 13 residues. Germline CDR1 MNHNY, CDR2 SVGAGI (reference sequence). V gave up 5 bases and J gave up 4 bases, with 11 bases separating them. The time point was: baseline pretreatment blood. The treatment here: 15 Gy SBRT to primary tumor, nephrectomy 4 weeks later. This renal cell carcinoma was of the clear cell type. This clone was picked up a small number of times. Antigen: not known. This material consisted of blood, taken from a patient whose treatment included radiotherapy and nephrectomy. The receptor comes from a woman between 45 and 60 years old with renal cell carcinoma. The rearrangement uses TRBV6-6 and TRBJ1-1, with a possible D match to TRBD1 (5 bases). The chain's CDR3 is CASSNQGRTEAFF. The CDR3 DNA reads TGTGCCAGCAGTAACCAGGGTCGCACTGAAGCTTTCTTT.